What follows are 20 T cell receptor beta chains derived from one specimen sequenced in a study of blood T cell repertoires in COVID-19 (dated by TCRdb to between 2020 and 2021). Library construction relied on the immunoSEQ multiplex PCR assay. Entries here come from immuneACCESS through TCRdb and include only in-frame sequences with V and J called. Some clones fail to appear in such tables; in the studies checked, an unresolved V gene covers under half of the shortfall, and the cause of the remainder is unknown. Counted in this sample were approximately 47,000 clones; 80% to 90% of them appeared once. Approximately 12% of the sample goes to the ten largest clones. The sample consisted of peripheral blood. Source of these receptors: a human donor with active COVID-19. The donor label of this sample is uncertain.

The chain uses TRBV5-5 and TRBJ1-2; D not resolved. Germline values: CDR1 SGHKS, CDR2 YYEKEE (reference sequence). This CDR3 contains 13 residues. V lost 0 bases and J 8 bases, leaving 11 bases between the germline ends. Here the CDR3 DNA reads TGTGCCAGCAGCTTGGTAGACACATACGGCTACACCTTC. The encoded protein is CASSLVDTYGYTF.

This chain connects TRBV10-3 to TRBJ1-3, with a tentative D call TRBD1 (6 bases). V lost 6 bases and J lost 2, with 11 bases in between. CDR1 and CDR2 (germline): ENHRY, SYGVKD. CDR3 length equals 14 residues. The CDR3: CAIRLQGAGNTIYF. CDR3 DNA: TGTGCCATCAGATTACAGGGAGCTGGAAACACCATATATTTT.

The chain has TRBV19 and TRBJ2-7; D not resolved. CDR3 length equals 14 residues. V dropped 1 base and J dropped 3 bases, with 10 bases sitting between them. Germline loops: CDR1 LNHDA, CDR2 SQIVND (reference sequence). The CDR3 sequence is CASSIGAVGYEQYF. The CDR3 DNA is TGTGCCAGTAGTATAGGGGCAGTGGGCTACGAGCAGTACTTC.

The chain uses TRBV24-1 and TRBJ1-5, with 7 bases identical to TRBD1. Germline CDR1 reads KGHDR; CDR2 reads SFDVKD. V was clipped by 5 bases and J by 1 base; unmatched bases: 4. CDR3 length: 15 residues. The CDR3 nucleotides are TGTGCCACCAGTGGGGTGGGACAGAGCAATCAGCCCCAGCATTTT. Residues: CATSGVGQSNQPQHF.

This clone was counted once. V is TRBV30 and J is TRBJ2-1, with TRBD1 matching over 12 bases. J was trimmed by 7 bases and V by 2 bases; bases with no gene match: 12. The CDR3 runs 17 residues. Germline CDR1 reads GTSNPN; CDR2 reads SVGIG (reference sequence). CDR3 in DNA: TGTGCCTGGAGTTCTGTTGGCGGGACAGGGGGCCATAATGAGCAGTTCTTC. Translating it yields CAWSSVGGTGGHNEQFF.

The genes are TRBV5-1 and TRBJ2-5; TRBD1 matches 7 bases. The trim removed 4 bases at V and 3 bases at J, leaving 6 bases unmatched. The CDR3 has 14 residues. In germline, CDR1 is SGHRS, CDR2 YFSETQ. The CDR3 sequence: CASSPGQLEETQYF. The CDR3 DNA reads TGCGCCAGCAGCCCGGGACAGCTAGAAGAGACCCAGTACTTC.

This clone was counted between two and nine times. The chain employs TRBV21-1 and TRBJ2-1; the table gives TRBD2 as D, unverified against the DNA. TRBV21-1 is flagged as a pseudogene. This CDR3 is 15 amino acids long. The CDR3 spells CASSNWIAGGSEQFF. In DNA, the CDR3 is TGTGCCAGCAGCAATTGGATAGCGGGGGGCTCTGAGCAGTTCTTC.

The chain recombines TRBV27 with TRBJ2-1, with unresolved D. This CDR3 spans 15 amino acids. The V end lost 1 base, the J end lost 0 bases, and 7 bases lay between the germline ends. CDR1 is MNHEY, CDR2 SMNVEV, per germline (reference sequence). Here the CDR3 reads CASSLYSSSYNEQFF. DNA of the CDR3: TGTGCCAGCAGTTTATATTCGAGCTCCTACAATGAGCAGTTCTTC.

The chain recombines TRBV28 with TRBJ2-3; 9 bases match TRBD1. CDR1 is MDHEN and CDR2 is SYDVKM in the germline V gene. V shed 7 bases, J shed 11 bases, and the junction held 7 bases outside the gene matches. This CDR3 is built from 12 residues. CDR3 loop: CASTRTGEGQYF. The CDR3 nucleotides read TGTGCCAGCACTCGGACAGGGGAAGGGCAGTATTTT. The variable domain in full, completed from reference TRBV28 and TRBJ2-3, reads DVKVTQSSRYLVKRTGEKVFLECVQDMDHENMFWYRQDPGLGLRLIYFSYDVKMKEKGDIPEGYSVSREKKERFSLILESASTNQTSMYLCASTRTGEGQYFGPGTRLTVL.

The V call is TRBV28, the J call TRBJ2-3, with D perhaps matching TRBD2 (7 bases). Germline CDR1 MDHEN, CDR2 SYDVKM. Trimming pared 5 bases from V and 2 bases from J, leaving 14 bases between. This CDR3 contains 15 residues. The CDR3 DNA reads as TGTGCCAGCAGTCCTAGGGGGGGGGTCACAGATACGCAGTATTTT. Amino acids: CASSPRGGVTDTQYF. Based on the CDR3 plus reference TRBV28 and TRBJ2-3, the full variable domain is DVKVTQSSRYLVKRTGEKVFLECVQDMDHENMFWYRQDPGLGLRLIYFSYDVKMKEKGDIPEGYSVSREKKERFSLILESASTNQTSMYLCASSPRGGVTDTQYFGPGTRLTVL.

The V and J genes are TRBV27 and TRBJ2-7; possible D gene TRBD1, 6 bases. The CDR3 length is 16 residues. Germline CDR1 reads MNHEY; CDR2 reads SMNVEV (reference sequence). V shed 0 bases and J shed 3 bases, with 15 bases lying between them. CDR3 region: CASSLSVSDSGYEQYF. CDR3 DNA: TGTGCCAGCAGTTTATCGGTTTCGGACAGTGGCTACGAGCAGTACTTC.

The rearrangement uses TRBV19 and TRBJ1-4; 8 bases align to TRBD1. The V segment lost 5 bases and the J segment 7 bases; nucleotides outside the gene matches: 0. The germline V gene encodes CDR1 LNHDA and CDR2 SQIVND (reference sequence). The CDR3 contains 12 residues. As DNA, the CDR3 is TGTGCCAGTAGTGACAGGGGTGAAAAACTGTTTTTT. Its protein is CASSDRGEKLFF.

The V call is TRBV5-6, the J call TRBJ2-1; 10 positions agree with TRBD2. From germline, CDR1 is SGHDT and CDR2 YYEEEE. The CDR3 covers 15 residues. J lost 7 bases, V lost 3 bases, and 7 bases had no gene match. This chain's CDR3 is CASSYLAGEVNEQFF. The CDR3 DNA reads TGTGCCAGCAGCTACCTAGCGGGAGAGGTGAATGAGCAGTTCTTC.

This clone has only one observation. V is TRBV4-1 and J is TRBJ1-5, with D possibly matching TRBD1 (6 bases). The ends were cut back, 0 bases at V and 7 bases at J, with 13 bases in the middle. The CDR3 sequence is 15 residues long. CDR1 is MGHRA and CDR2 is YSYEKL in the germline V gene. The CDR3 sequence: CASSQDLGAGQPQHF. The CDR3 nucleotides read TGCGCCAGCAGCCAAGATCTGGGGGCAGGACAGCCCCAGCATTTT.

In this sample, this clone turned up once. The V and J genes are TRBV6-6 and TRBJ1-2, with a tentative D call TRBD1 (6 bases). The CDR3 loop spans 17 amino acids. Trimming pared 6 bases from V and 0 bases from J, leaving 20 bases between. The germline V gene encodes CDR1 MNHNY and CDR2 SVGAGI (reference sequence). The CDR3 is CASSRQAYSKANYGYTF. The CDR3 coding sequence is TGTGCCAGCAGCCGACAGGCTTACTCCAAAGCTAACTATGGCTACACCTTC.

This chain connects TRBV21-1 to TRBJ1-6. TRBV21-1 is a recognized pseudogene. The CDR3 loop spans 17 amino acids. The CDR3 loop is CASSKEAENSYNSPLHF. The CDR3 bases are TGTGCCAGCAGCAAAGAGGCGGAAAACTCCTATAATTCACCCCTCCACTTT.

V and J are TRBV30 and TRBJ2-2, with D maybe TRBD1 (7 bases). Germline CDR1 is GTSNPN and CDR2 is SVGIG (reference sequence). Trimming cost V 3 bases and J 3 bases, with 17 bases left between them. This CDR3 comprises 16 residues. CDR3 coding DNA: TGTGCCTGGAGCGGCCCCGGAGGGGGCGACACCGGGGAGCTGTTTTTT. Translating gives CAWSGPGGGDTGELFF. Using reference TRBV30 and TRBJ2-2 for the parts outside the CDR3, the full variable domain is SQTIHQWPATLVQPVGSPLSLECTVEGTSNPNLYWYRQAAGRGLQLLFYSVGIGQISSEVPQNLSASRPQDRQFILSSKKLLLSDSGFYLCAWSGPGGGDTGELFFGEGSRLTVL.

The CDR3 DNA sequence: TGTGCCAGCAGCGCGGACAGGGTTGGGGGTGATGGCTACACCTTC. It codes for CASSADRVGGDGYTF. This chain joins TRBV5-4 and TRBJ1-2, with TRBD1 matching over 8 bases. The CDR3 extends over 15 amino acids. Germline V gives CDR1 SGHNT, CDR2 YYREEE (reference sequence). Trimming at V came to 4 bases and at J to 6 bases, leaving 11 bases not matched to a gene.

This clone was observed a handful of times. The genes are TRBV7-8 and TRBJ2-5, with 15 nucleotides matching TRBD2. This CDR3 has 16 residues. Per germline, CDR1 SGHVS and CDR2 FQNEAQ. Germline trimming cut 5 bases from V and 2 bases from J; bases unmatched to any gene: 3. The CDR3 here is CASSRGLAGGQETQYF. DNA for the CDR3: TGTGCCAGCAGCCGCGGACTAGCGGGGGGGCAAGAGACCCAGTACTTC.

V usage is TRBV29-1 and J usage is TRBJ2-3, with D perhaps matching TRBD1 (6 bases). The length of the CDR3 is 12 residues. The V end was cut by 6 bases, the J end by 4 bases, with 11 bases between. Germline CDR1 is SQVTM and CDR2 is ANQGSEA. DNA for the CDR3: TGCAGCGTAGTACAGGGTTCAGATACGCAGTATTTT. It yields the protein CSVVQGSDTQYF.